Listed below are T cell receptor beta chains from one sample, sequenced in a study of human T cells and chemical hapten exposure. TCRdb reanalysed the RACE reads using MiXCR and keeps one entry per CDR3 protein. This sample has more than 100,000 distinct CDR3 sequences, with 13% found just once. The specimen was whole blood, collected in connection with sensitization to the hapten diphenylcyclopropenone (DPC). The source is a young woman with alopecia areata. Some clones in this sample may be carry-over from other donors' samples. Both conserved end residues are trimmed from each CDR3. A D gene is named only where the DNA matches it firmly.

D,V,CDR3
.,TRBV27,ASSLFSGPYDTQY
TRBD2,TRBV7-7,ASSPRGTRGVETQY
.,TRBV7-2,ASSLLKGGGTDTQY
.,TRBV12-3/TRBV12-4,ASSLALAEQAEQY
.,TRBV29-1,SVEERQTQY
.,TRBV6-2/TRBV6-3,ASSSSARGLAGDTQY
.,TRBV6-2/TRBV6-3,ASRPTEPQPQH
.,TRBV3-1,ASSHDRRREAF
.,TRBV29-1,SVGPGRSYEQY
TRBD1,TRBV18,ASSLGQGEYGYT
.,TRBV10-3,AISPRLPYEQY
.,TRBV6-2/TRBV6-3,ASSDDRPSYEQY
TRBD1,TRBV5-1,ASSLGTGWNTEAF
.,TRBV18,ASSPPRGQTNEQF
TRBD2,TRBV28,ASSSPGGGNEQF
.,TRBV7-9,ASSGVRGNTEAF
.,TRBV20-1,SANDLYYGYT
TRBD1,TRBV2,ASTPRDSWAQY
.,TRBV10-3,AIRTTSGTEAF
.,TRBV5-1,ASSLAGQGAGNTIY
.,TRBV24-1,ATSDSVGETQY
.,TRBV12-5,ASGLAGQSGYNEQF
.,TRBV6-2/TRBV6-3,ASTLGAQGAEAF
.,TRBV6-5,ASRATYYGYT
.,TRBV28,ASSFAGSTSNYGYT
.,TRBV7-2,ASSSRVNYEQY
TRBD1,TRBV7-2,ASSPADRLSTDTQY
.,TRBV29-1,SFSPGSGTQY
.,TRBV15,ATSRPGLSNQPQH
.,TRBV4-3,ASSQDSGYEQY
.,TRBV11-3,ASSLARIPAGAGNTIY
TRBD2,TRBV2,ASSHLTSGGTDTQY
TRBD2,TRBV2,ASSEGLGLAGGYNEQF
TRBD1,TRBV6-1,ASRRRPLTGPGSYNEQF
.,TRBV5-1,ASSSRDGPISNYGYT
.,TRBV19,ASSIEAGLRAGEQY
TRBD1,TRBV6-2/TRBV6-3,ASRSTGVHSPLH
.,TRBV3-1,ASSQSPEGYT
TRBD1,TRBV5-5,ASSPTGSTQPQH
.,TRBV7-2,ASSSDRSSGNTIY
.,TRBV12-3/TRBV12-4,ASSYTEMGTDTQY
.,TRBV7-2,ASSLGLGPWDNEQF
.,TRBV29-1,SVELKRGTGELF
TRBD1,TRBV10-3,AIRDRGTYEQY
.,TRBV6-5,AAKGDRGIDEQY
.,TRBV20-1,SAFYNEQF